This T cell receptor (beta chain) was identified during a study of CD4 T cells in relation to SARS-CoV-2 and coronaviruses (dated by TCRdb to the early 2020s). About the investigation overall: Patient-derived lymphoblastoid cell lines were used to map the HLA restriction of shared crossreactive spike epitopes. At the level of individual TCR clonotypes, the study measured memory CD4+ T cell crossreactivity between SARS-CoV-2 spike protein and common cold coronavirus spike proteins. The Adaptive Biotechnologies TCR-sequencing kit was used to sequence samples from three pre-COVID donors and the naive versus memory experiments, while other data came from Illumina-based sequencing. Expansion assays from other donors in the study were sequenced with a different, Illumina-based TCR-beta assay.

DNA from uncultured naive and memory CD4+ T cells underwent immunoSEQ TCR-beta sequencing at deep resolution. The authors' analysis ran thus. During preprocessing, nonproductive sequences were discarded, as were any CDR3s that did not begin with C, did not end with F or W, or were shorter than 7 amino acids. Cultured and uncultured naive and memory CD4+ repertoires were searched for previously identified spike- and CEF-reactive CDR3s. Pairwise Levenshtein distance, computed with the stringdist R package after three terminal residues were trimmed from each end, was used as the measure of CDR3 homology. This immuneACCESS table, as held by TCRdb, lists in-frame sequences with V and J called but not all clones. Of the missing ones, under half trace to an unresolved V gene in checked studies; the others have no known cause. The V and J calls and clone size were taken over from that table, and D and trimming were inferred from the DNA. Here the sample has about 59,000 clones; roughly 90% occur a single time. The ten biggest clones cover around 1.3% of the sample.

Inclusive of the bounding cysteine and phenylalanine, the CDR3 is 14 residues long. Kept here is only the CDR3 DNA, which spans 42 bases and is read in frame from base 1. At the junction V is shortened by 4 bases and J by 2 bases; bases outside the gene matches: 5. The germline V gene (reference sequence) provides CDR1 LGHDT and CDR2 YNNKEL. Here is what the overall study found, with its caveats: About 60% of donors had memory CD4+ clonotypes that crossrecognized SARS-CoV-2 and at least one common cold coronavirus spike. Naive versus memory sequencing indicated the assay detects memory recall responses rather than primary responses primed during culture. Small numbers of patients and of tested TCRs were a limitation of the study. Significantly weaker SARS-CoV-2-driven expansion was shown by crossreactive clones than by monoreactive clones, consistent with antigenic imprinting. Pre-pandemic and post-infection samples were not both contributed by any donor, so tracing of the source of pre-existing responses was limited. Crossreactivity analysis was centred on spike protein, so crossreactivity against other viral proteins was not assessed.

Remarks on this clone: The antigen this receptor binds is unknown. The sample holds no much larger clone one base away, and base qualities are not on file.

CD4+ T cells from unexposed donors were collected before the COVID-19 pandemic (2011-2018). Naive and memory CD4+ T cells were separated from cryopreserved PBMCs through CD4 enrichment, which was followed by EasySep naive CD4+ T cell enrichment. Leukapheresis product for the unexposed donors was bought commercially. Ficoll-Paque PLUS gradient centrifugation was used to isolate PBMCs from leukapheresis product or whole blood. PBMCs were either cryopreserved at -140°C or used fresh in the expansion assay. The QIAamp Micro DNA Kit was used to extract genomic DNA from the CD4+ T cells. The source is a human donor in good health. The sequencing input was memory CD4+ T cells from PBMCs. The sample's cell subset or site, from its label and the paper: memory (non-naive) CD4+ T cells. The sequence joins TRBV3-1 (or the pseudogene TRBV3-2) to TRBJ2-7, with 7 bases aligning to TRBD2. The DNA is TGTGCCAGCAGCCTGGGGACTAATACCTACGAGCAGTACTTC. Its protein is CASSLGTNTYEQYF.